The 7 T cell receptor beta chains given below trace back to one sample, sequenced in a study of blood T cell repertoires in COVID-19. Data came from immunoSEQ multiplex PCR; TCRdb stores just in-frame clones and leaves some out. The table includes approximately 400,000 clones, roughly four fifths detected once. Source material: PBMCs or T cells enriched from blood (not recorded which). These receptor sequences come from a woman between 50 and 59 years old who had recovered from COVID-19.

The chain recombines TRBV5-4 with TRBJ1-2; 12 bases map to TRBD1. This CDR3 contains 16 residues. Germline CDR1 is SGHNT and CDR2 is YYREEE (reference sequence). J gave up 6 bases and V 4 bases, and 10 bases lay outside the gene matches. This CDR3 is CASSTGTGGGVDGYTF. Written as DNA, the CDR3 is TGTGCCAGCAGCACCGGGACAGGGGGCGGGGTTGATGGCTACACCTTC.

About this clone itself: Given a much more abundant clone one base away, this may be a read error. V and J are TRBV6-2 or TRBV6-3 and TRBJ2-7, with D unclear. This CDR3 is built from 12 residues. Germline V gene data show CDR1 as MNHEY and CDR2 as SVGEGT. Trimming left V 6 bases short and J 0 bases short, with 6 bases between. Here the CDR3 reads CASSLSSYEQYF. The CDR3 DNA reads as TGTGCCAGCAGCCTCAGCTCCTACGAGCAGTACTTC.

V usage is TRBV5-4 and J usage is TRBJ2-2; 8 bases map to TRBD1. This CDR3 is built from 16 residues. Unmatched junction bases numbered 9, after V lost 4 bases and J lost 4 bases. From germline, CDR1 is SGHNT and CDR2 YYREEE (reference sequence). The CDR3 DNA is TGTGCCAGCAGCCCAACAGGGACAGGTCGCACCGGGGAGCTGTTTTTT. This gives the protein CASSPTGTGRTGELFF.

This clone was seen just once. V gene TRBV28 combines with J gene TRBJ1-2, with a possible D match to TRBD1 (5 bases). The CDR3 contains 13 residues. V lost 2 bases to trimming and J lost 6 bases, with 10 bases between them. Germline V gene data show CDR1 as MDHEN and CDR2 as SYDVKM. DNA of the CDR3: TGTGCCAGCAGTTTAAGGCAGGGTGATGGCTACACCTTC. Residues: CASSLRQGDGYTF.

The V call is TRBV3-1 (or the pseudogene TRBV3-2), the J call TRBJ1-2; the D gene is possibly TRBD1 (6 bases). The V gene lost 4 bases and the J gene lost 4 bases, with 10 bases spanning the gap. The CDR3 spans 13 residues. CDR1 LGHDT and CDR2 YNNKEL come from the germline V gene (reference sequence). The CDR3: CASSPQGSYGYTF. The CDR3 coding sequence is TGTGCCAGCAGCCCACAGGGATCCTATGGCTACACCTTC.

The chain joins TRBV5-1 to TRBJ2-7, with 9 bases lining up with TRBD2. V lost 0 bases, J lost 3 bases, and 4 bases stayed unmatched. Germline CDR1 SGHRS, CDR2 YFSETQ. CDR3 length: 15 amino acids. The chain's CDR3 is CASSLGLAGNYEQYF. Written as DNA, the CDR3 is TGCGCCAGCAGCTTGGGCCTAGCGGGGAACTACGAGCAGTACTTC. Full variable domain (rest looked up from reference TRBV5-1 and TRBJ2-7): KAGVTQTPRYLIKTRGQQVTLSCSPISGHRSVSWYQQTPGQGLQFLFEYFSETQRNKGNFPGRFSGRQFSNSRSEMNVSTLELGDSALYLCASSLGLAGNYEQYFGPGTRLTVT.

This chain connects TRBV29-1 to TRBJ2-1; perhaps TRBD2 as D (6 bases). The ends were cut back, 3 bases at V and 2 bases at J, with 8 bases in the middle. The CDR3 extends over 13 amino acids. Germline assignment: CDR1 SQVTM and CDR2 ANQGSEA. CDR3 coding DNA: TGCAGCGTTGACGGCGGGACCTACAATGAGCAGTTCTTC. It encodes CSVDGGTYNEQFF.